The rows below give T cell receptor beta chains drawn from one sample of a study of shared clonotypes between healthy human individuals. The protocol was immunoSEQ multiplex PCR, while the TCRdb copy is restricted to in-frame clones and leaves out a portion. In the table there are hundreds of thousands of clones, 74% of which are singletons. Sequencing was done on a sample of memory CD4+ T cells sorted from blood. The receptors come from a man aged 30 to 39 in good health. Both conserved end residues are part of each CDR3. A D gene is named only where the DNA matches it firmly.

CDR3 protein: CAWTRRGGTNQPQHF
D gene: TRBD1
J gene: TRBJ1-5
V gene: TRBV30

CDR3 protein: CASSSGLVDEQFF
D gene: TRBD2
J gene: TRBJ2-1
V gene: TRBV5-1

CDR3 protein: CASSRGPRTDTQYF
D gene: -
J gene: TRBJ2-3
V gene: TRBV5-6

CDR3 protein: CASSIAGGLTDTQYF
D gene: TRBD2
J gene: TRBJ2-3
V gene: TRBV5-4

CDR3 protein: CASSLIPGRIAGNTIYF
D gene: -
J gene: TRBJ1-3
V gene: TRBV28

CDR3 protein: CASSLAAGYTF
D gene: -
J gene: TRBJ1-2
V gene: TRBV7-9

CDR3 protein: CASSSAGRMNTEAFF
D gene: -
J gene: TRBJ1-1
V gene: TRBV5-1

CDR3 protein: CASSITLAGAYNEQFF
D gene: TRBD2
J gene: TRBJ2-1
V gene: TRBV11-2

CDR3 protein: CAWSVRTGYTDTQYF
D gene: -
J gene: TRBJ2-3
V gene: TRBV30

CDR3 protein: CASSSLNKETQYF
D gene: -
J gene: TRBJ2-5
V gene: TRBV7-6